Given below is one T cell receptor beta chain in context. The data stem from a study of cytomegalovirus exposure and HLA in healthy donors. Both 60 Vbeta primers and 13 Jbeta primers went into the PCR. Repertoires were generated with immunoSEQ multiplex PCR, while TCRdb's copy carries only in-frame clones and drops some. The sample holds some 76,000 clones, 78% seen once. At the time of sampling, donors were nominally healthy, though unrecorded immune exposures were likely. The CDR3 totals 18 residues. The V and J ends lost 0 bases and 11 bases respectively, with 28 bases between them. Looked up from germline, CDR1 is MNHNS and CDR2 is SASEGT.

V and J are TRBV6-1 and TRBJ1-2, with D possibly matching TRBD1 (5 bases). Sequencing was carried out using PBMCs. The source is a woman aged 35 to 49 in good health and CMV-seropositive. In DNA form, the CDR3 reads TGTGCCAGCAGTGAAGCTCCGGGGGGGGGAGCCCCTTCCGCCAGGTACACCTTC. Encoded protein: CASSEAPGGGAPSARYTF.